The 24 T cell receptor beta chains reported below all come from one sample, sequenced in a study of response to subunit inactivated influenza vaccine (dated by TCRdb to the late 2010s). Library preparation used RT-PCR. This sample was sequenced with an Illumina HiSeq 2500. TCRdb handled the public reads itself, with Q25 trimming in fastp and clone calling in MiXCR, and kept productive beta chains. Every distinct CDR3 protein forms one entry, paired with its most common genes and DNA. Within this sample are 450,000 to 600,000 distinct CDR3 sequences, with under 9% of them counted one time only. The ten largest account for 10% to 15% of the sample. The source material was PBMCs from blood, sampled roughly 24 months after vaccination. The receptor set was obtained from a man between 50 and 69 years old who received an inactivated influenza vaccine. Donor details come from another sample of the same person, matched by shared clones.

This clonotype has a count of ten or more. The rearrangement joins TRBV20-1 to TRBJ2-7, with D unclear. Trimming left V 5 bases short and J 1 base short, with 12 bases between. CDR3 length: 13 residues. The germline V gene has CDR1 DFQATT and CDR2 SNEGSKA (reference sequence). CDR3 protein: CSAALTGSYEQYF. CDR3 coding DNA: TGCAGTGCTGCCTTGACCGGATCCTACGAGCAGTACTTC.

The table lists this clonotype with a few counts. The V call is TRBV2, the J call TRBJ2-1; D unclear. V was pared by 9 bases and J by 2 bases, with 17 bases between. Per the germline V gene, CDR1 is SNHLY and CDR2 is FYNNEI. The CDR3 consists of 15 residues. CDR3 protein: CASRDITPTYNEQFF. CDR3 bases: TGTGCCAGTAGGGATATTACACCAACCTACAATGAGCAGTTCTTC.

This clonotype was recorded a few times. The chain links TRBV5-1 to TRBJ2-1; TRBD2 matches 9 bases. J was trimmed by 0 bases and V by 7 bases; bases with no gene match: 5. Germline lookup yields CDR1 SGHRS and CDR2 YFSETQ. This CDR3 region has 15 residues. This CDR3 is CASGGSGSSYNEQFF. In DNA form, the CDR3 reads TGCGCCAGCGGGGGTAGCGGGAGCTCCTACAATGAGCAGTTCTTC.

DNA of the CDR3: TGTGCCAGCAGCCAATCTAGCGGGGTAGGGACCCAGTACTTC. It codes for CASSQSSGVGTQYF. This chain joins TRBV7-2 and TRBJ2-5, with 9 bases aligning to TRBD2. Germline V gene lookup returns CDR1 SGHTA and CDR2 FQGNSA. Trimming removed 5 bases from V and 7 bases from J; junction bases left unmatched: 8. The CDR3 has 14 amino acids. Full variable domain (remainder filled in from reference TRBV7-2 and TRBJ2-5): GAGVSQSPSNKVTEKGKDVELRCDPISGHTALYWYRQSLGQGLEFLIYFQGNSAPDKSGLPSDRFSAERTGGSVSTLTIQRTQQEDSAVYLCASSQSSGVGTQYFGPGTRLLVL.

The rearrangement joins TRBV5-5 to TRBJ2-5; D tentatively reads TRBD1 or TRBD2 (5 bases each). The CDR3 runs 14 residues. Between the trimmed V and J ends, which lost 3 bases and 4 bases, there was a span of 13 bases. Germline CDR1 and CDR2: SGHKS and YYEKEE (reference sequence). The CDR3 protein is CASSSPGRRETQYF. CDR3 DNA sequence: TGTGCCAGCAGCTCGCCGGGACGTCGAGAGACCCAGTACTTC. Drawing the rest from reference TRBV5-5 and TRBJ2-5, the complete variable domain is DAGVTQSPTHLIKTRGQQVTLRCSPISGHKSVSWYQQVLGQGPQFIFQYYEKEERGRGNFPDRFSARQFPNYSSELNVNALLLGDSALYLCASSSPGRRETQYFGPGTRLLVL.

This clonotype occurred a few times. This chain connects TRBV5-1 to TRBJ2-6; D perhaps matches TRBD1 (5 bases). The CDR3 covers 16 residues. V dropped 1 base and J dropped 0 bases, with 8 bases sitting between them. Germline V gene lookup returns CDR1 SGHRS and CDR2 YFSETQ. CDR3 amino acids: CASSLTGDSGANVLTF. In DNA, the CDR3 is TGCGCCAGCAGCTTGACAGGAGACTCTGGGGCCAACGTCCTGACTTTC.

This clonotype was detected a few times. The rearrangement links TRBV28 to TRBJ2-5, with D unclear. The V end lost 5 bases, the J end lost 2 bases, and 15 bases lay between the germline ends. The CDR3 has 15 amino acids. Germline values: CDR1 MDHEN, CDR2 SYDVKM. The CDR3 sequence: CASSQIGPIQETQYF. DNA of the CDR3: TGTGCCAGCAGTCAAATCGGACCGATTCAAGAGACCCAGTACTTC. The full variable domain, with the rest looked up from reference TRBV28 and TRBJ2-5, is DVKVTQSSRYLVKRTGEKVFLECVQDMDHENMFWYRQDPGLGLRLIYFSYDVKMKEKGDIPEGYSVSREKKERFSLILESASTNQTSMYLCASSQIGPIQETQYFGPGTRLLVL.

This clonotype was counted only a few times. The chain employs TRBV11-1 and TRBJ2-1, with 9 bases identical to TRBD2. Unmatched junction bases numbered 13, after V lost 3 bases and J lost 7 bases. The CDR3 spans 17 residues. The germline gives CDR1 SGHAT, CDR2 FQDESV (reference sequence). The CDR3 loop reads CASSFRPSGTGYNEQFF. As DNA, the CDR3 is TGTGCCAGCAGCTTCCGCCCTAGCGGGACGGGGTATAATGAGCAGTTCTTC.

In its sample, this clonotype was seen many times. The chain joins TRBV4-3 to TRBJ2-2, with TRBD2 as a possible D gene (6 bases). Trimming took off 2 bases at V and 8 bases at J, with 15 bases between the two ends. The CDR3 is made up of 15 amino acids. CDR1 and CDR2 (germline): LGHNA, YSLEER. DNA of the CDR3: TGCGCCAGCAGCCAAAACCAGGGAGGTACGGGGGAGCTGTTTTTT. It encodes CASSQNQGGTGELFF.

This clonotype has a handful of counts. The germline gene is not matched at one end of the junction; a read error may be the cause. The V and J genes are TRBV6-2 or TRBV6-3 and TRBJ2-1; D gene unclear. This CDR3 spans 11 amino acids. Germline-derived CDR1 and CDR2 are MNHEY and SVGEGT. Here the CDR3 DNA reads TGTGCCAGCAGTTACCCCGACCAGAAGATCTTC. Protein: CASSYPDQKIF.

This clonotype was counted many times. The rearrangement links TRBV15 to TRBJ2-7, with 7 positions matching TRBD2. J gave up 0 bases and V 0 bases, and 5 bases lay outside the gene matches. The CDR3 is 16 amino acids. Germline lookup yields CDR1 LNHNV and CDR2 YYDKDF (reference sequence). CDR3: CATSRDWLAVSYEQYF. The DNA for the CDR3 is TGTGCCACCAGCAGAGATTGGCTAGCGGTCTCCTACGAGCAGTACTTC.

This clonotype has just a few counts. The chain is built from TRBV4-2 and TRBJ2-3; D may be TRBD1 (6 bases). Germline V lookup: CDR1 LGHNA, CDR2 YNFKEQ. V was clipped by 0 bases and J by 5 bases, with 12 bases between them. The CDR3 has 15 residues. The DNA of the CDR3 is TGTGCCAGCAGCCAAGATCAGCAGGGGCGAGATACGCAGTATTTT. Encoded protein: CASSQDQQGRDTQYF.

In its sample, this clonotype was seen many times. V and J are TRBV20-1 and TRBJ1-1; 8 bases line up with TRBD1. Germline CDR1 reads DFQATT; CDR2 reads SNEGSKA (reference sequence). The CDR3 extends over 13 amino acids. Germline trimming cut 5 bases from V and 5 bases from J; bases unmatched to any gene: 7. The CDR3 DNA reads TGCAGTGCTCCCGGACAGGGTGAAACTGAAGCTTTCTTT. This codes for CSAPGQGETEAFF.

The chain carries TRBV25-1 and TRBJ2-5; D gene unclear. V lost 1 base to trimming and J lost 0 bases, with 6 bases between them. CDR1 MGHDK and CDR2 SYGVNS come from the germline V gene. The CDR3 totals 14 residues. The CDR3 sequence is CASSESDYQETQYF. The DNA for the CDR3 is TGTGCCAGCAGTGAATCCGATTACCAAGAGACCCAGTACTTC.

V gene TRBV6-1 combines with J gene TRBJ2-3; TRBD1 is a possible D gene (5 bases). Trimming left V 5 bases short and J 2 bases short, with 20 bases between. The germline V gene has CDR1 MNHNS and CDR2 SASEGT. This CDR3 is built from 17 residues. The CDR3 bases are TGTGCCAGCAGTCCCTCCGATGGGGCAGCAAACACAGATACGCAGTATTTT. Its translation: CASSPSDGAANTDTQYF.

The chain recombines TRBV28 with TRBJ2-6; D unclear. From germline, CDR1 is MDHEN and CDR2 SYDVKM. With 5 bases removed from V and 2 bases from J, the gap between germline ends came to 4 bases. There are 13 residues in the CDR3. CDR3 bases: TGTGCCAGCAGTAAGGCTGGGGCCAACGTCCTGACTTTC. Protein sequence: CASSKAGANVLTF.

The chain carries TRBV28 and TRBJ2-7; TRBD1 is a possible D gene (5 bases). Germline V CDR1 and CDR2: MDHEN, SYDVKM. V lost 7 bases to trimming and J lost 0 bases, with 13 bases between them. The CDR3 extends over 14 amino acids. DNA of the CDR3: TGTGCCAGCAACCAGGGTCCCCTCTCCTACGAGCAGTACTTC. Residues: CASNQGPLSYEQYF. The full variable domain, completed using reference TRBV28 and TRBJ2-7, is DVKVTQSSRYLVKRTGEKVFLECVQDMDHENMFWYRQDPGLGLRLIYFSYDVKMKEKGDIPEGYSVSREKKERFSLILESASTNQTSMYLCASNQGPLSYEQYFGPGTRLTVT.

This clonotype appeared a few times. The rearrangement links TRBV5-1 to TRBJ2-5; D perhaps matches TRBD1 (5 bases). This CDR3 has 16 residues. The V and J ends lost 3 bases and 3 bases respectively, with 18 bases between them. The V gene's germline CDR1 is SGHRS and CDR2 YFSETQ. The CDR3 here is CASSWKGQGWEETQYF. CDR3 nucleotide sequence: TGCGCCAGCAGCTGGAAAGGTCAGGGTTGGGAAGAGACCCAGTACTTC.

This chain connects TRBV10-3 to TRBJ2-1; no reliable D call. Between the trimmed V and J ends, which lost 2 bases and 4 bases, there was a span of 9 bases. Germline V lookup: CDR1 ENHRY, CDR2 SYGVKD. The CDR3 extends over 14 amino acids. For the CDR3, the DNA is TGTGCCATCAGTGAGCCTTCTAAATACAATGAGCAGTTCTTC. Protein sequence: CAISEPSKYNEQFF.

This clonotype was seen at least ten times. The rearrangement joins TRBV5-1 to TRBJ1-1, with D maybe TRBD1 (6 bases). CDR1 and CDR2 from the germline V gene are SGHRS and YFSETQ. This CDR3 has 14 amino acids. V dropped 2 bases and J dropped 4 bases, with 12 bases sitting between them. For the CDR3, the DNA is TGCGCCAGCAGCTTTAAGGACAGAGGCACTGAAGCTTTCTTT. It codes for CASSFKDRGTEAFF.

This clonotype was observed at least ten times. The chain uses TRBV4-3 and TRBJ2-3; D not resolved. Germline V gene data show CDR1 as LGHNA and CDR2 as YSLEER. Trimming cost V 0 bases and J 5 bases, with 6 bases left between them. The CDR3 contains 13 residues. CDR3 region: CASSQDHGDTQYF. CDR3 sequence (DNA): TGCGCCAGCAGCCAAGATCACGGAGATACGCAGTATTTT.

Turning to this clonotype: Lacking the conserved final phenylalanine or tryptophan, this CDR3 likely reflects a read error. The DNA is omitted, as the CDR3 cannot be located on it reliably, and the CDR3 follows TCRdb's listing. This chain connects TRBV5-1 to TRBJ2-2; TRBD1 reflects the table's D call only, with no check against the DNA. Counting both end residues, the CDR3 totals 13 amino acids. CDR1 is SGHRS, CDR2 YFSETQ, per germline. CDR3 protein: CASSPGTGGEPFL.

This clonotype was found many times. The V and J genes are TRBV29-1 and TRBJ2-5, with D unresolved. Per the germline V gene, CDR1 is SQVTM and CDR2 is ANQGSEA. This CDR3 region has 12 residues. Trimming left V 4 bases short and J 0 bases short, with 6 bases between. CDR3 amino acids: CSVVGYQETQYF. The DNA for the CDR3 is TGCAGCGTTGTGGGGTACCAAGAGACCCAGTACTTC.

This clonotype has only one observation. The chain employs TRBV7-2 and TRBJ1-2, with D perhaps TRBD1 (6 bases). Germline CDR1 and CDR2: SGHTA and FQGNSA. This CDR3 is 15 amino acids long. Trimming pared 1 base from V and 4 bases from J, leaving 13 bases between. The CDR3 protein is CASSLVAGAGYGYTF. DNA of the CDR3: TGTGCCAGCAGCTTAGTAGCAGGGGCTGGCTATGGCTACACCTTC.